One and the same sample provided the 31 T cell receptor beta chains below, sequenced in a study of blood T cell repertoires in COVID-19. The data were produced by immunoSEQ multiplex PCR, yet TCRdb's version contains in-frame clones alone and is incomplete. The sample lists 110,000 or so clones; about 90% were seen once. Sequenced material: peripheral blood. The receptors were gathered from a human donor in a cohort sampled during active COVID-19.

The chain uses TRBV5-6 and TRBJ2-7, with D perhaps TRBD1 (5 bases). V was pared by 2 bases and J by 4 bases, with 10 bases between. The CDR3 has 13 residues. Germline CDR1 and CDR2: SGHDT and YYEEEE. The DNA for the CDR3 is TGTGCCAGCAGCTTCAAAGACAGATACGAGCAGTACTTC. Protein sequence: CASSFKDRYEQYF.

The genes are TRBV19 and TRBJ2-2; D unresolved. Germline V gene sequence: CDR1 LNHDA, CDR2 SQIVND (reference sequence). V was clipped by 5 bases and J by 6 bases, with 10 bases between them. The CDR3 length is 13 residues. The CDR3 loop is CASSRIVAGELFF. CDR3 bases: TGTGCCAGTAGTCGCATTGTAGCCGGGGAGCTGTTTTTT.

The V call is TRBV18, the J call TRBJ2-1; D perhaps matches TRBD2 (5 bases). The CDR3 has 15 residues. CDR1 is KGHSH, CDR2 LQKENI, per germline. With 4 bases removed from V and 2 bases from J, the gap between germline ends came to 12 bases. The CDR3 bases are TGTGCCAGCTCACGACGGACGGGGACCTACAATGAGCAGTTCTTC. Translating gives CASSRRTGTYNEQFF.

This clone was found once. The chain is built from TRBV5-6 and TRBJ1-3; 7 nucleotides line up with TRBD1. Losses at the gene ends were 3 bases for V and 0 bases for J; bases not matched to a gene: 9. The CDR3 extends over 17 amino acids. The germline V gene has CDR1 SGHDT and CDR2 YYEEEE. CDR3: CASSSGQRSFSGNTIYF. The CDR3 DNA is TGTGCCAGCAGCTCGGGACAGAGGAGTTTCTCTGGAAACACCATATATTTT.

This clone showed up just a few times. The CDR3 protein is CASSALNSGANVLTF. DNA for the CDR3: TGTGCCAGCAGCGCGCTGAACTCTGGGGCCAACGTCCTGACTTTC. The chain is built from TRBV7-9 and TRBJ2-6, with D unresolved. Germline CDR1 and CDR2: SEHNR and FQNEAQ (reference sequence). Trimming left V 5 bases short and J 0 bases short, with 8 bases between. The CDR3 covers 15 residues.

The J gene is TRBJ2-5, the V gene TRBV3-1 (or the pseudogene TRBV3-2), with D tentatively TRBD1 (7 bases). V lost 0 bases and J 9 bases, leaving 11 bases between the germline ends. This CDR3 region has 13 residues. The V gene's germline CDR1 is LGHDT and CDR2 YNNKEL (reference sequence). This CDR3 is CASSQDSGGSQYF. The DNA for the CDR3 is TGTGCCAGCAGCCAAGATTCAGGGGGGTCCCAGTACTTC.

The chain is built from TRBV6-5 and TRBJ2-5, with TRBD2 identical over 9 bases. The CDR3 runs to 15 residues. Germline V CDR1 and CDR2: MNHEY, SVGAGI. The V and J ends lost 2 bases and 9 bases, in that order; junction bases with no gene match: 10. The CDR3: CASSYELAGDTAQYF. The CDR3 DNA reads TGTGCCAGCAGTTACGAGTTAGCGGGGGACACGGCCCAGTACTTC.

The V call is TRBV9, the J call TRBJ1-2; the match to TRBD1 covers 7 bases. Germline V CDR1 and CDR2: SGDLS, YYNGEE. Trimming removed 3 bases from V and 2 bases from J; junction bases left unmatched: 7. The CDR3 spans 15 residues. DNA for the CDR3: TGTGCCAGCAGCGCCATGGACAGGACGAACTATGGCTACACCTTC. This codes for CASSAMDRTNYGYTF.

The V call is TRBV7-8, the J call TRBJ2-5, with TRBD2 matching over 10 bases. Germline V gives CDR1 SGHVS, CDR2 FQNEAQ. V dropped 5 bases and J dropped 7; count of bases not matched to a gene: 13. This CDR3 spans 16 amino acids. The CDR3 is CASSPVSAGGDPTQYF. DNA for the CDR3: TGTGCCAGCAGCCCAGTATCAGCGGGGGGGGACCCGACCCAGTACTTC.

DNA of the CDR3: TGTGCCACCAGCAGAGAAACAGGGTCTGGAAACACCATATATTTT. Protein sequence: CATSRETGSGNTIYF. The chain uses TRBV15 and TRBJ1-3; perhaps TRBD1 as D (6 bases). CDR3 length: 15 residues. V was shortened by 0 bases and J by 1 base, with 7 bases between the two germline ends. Germline CDR1 reads LNHNV; CDR2 reads YYDKDF (reference sequence).

This clone was counted a single time. The chain couples TRBV5-1 to TRBJ2-5; 10 bases fit TRBD1. From germline, CDR1 is SGHRS and CDR2 YFSETQ. The J segment lost 5 bases and the V segment lost 5 bases, leaving 6 bases of the junction unmatched. The CDR3 loop spans 14 amino acids. The CDR3: CASRATGGGETQYF. In DNA, the CDR3 is TGCGCCAGCAGGGCGACAGGGGGCGGTGAGACCCAGTACTTC.

The chain has TRBV19 and TRBJ1-5, with TRBD1 identical over 7 bases. Germline assignment: CDR1 LNHDA and CDR2 SQIVND (reference sequence). This CDR3 contains 16 residues. Trimming at V came to 6 bases and at J to 2 bases, leaving 10 bases not matched to a gene. In DNA, the CDR3 is TGTGCCAGTAGCCCCCGACAGGGATCGCGCAATCAGCCCCAGCATTTT. Amino acid sequence: CASSPRQGSRNQPQHF.

This chain uses TRBV6-5 with TRBJ2-1, with 14 bases matching TRBD2. V dropped 7 bases and J dropped 10; count of bases not matched to a gene: 9. In germline, CDR1 is MNHEY, CDR2 SVGAGI. This CDR3 comprises 15 residues. The DNA of the CDR3 is TGTGCCAGCAAAAGGACTAGCGGGGGGACTCCGGAGCAGTTCTTC. As protein: CASKRTSGGTPEQFF.

The chain carries TRBV6-5 and TRBJ2-7; TRBD2 might be the D (6 bases). The V gene's germline CDR1 is MNHEY and CDR2 SVGAGI. There are 15 residues in the CDR3. V lost 6 bases, J lost 2 bases, and 17 bases lay in between. CDR3 in amino acids: CASSSPRGTTYEQYF. The DNA of the CDR3 is TGTGCCAGCAGCTCCCCCCGGGGGACGACCTACGAGCAGTACTTC.

The V gene is TRBV12-3 or TRBV12-4, the J gene TRBJ1-2; D might be TRBD1 (6 bases). Trimming stripped 8 bases from V and 8 bases from J, with 12 bases between. The CDR3 contains 11 residues. CDR3 bases: TGTGCCAGCCAGGGGCGCGGGGGCTACACCTTC. As protein: CASQGRGGYTF.

The rearrangement joins TRBV14 to TRBJ1-3, with 7 bases fitting TRBD1. The CDR3 is made up of 16 amino acids. Unmatched junction bases numbered 10, after V lost 4 bases and J lost 4 bases. Germline V gene sequence: CDR1 SGHDN, CDR2 FVKESK. The CDR3 DNA is TGTGCCAGCAGCCCGCCGGGACAGTTTAAAGGAAACACCATATATTTT. Residues: CASSPPGQFKGNTIYF.

The chain combines TRBV7-9 with TRBJ2-1, with TRBD2 identical over 8 bases. V trimming: 6 bases; J trimming: 5 bases; junction bases outside the gene matches: 9. Germline values: CDR1 SEHNR, CDR2 FQNEAQ (reference sequence). The CDR3 has 15 amino acids. The CDR3 loop reads CASSLSGSSHNEQFF. CDR3 nucleotide sequence: TGTGCCAGCAGTCTGAGCGGGAGTTCCCACAATGAGCAGTTCTTC.

The rearrangement links TRBV5-1 to TRBJ2-5, with D hard to call. Per germline, CDR1 SGHRS and CDR2 YFSETQ. The ends were cut back, 4 bases at V and 0 bases at J, with 4 bases in the middle. CDR3 length: 12 residues. The CDR3 loop is CASSQNQETQYF. The CDR3, as DNA: TGCGCCAGCAGCCAGAACCAAGAGACCCAGTACTTC.

This clone appeared a single time. V gene TRBV19 combines with J gene TRBJ2-7; D perhaps matches TRBD2 (6 bases). Germline CDR1 reads LNHDA; CDR2 reads SQIVND (reference sequence). The CDR3 extends over 14 amino acids. V shed 3 bases and J shed 5 bases, with 14 bases lying between them. CDR3 nucleotide sequence: TGTGCCAGTAGTATCGGGGCCGCGGGGCACGAGCAGTACTTC. It codes for CASSIGAAGHEQYF.

In its sample, this clone was seen once. The genes are TRBV3-1 (or the pseudogene TRBV3-2) and TRBJ2-4; D is possibly TRBD2 (6 bases). V was pared by 3 bases and J by 5 bases, with 11 bases between. Germline values: CDR1 LGHDT, CDR2 YNNKEL (reference sequence). This CDR3 is built from 14 residues. Here the CDR3 DNA reads TGTGCCAGCAGCCATAACGGGAGAGAAAACATTCAGTACTTC. Translation: CASSHNGRENIQYF.

The gene calls are TRBV27 and TRBJ1-3; 8 nucleotides match TRBD1. V dropped 11 bases and J dropped 0; count of bases not matched to a gene: 6. There are 14 residues in the CDR3. The germline V gene has CDR1 MNHEY and CDR2 SMNVEV (reference sequence). This CDR3 is CAGYQGASGNTIYF. The CDR3 DNA sequence: TGTGCCGGATACCAGGGGGCCTCTGGAAACACCATATATTTT.

V usage is TRBV7-7 and J usage is TRBJ2-3; 8 nucleotides match TRBD2. Germline CDR1 SSHAT, CDR2 FNYEAQ (reference sequence). V gave up 1 base and J gave up 5 bases; unmatched junction bases: 2. The CDR3 length is 14 residues. CDR3 protein: CASSLVGRGDTQYF. CDR3 DNA: TGTGCCAGCAGCTTAGTCGGGAGGGGAGATACGCAGTATTTT.

This chain uses TRBV10-1 with TRBJ2-1; D might be TRBD2 (6 bases). Germline CDR1 and CDR2: WNHNN and SYGVQD (reference sequence). Trimming took off 4 bases at V and 7 bases at J, with 14 bases between the two ends. The CDR3 extends over 14 amino acids. The CDR3 loop is CASSAGLSTNEQFF. The DNA of the CDR3 is TGCGCCAGCAGTGCGGGACTTTCTACAAATGAGCAGTTCTTC.

CDR3 residues: CASWEGSPEAFF. CDR3 nucleotides: TGTGCCAGCTGGGAGGGGAGTCCTGAAGCTTTCTTT. This sequence joins TRBV18 and TRBJ1-1; possible D gene TRBD1, 5 bases. The CDR3 contains 12 residues. V was shortened by 7 bases and J by 6 bases, with 12 bases between the two germline ends. Per germline, CDR1 KGHSH and CDR2 LQKENI.

V gene TRBV5-1 combines with J gene TRBJ1-5; D remains unclear. CDR3 length: 16 amino acids. In germline, CDR1 is SGHRS, CDR2 YFSETQ. Between the trimmed V and J ends, which lost 3 bases and 5 bases, there was a span of 18 bases. CDR3 residues: CASSSGIGSGDQPQHF. CDR3 nucleotides: TGCGCCAGCAGCTCTGGGATAGGTTCCGGGGATCAGCCCCAGCATTTT.

The chain uses TRBV28 and TRBJ2-1; weak D call: TRBD1 (5 bases). Germline CDR1 MDHEN, CDR2 SYDVKM. This CDR3 has 11 amino acids. Trimming took off 7 bases at V and 10 bases at J, with 11 bases between the two ends. The CDR3 DNA is TGTGCCAGCAACCAACAGGACGAGCAGTTCTTC. Translating it yields CASNQQDEQFF. The full variable domain, rest sourced from reference TRBV28 and TRBJ2-1, is DVKVTQSSRYLVKRTGEKVFLECVQDMDHENMFWYRQDPGLGLRLIYFSYDVKMKEKGDIPEGYSVSREKKERFSLILESASTNQTSMYLCASNQQDEQFFGPGTRLTVL.

The gene calls are TRBV19 and TRBJ2-3; perhaps TRBD1 as D (6 bases). Germline CDR1 is LNHDA and CDR2 is SQIVND (reference sequence). V gave up 8 bases and J gave up 3 bases, with 24 bases separating them. This CDR3 spans 17 amino acids. The CDR3 spells CASGVNRGQFGTDTQYF. The CDR3 nucleotides are TGTGCCAGTGGTGTGAACCGTGGACAGTTCGGTACAGATACGCAGTATTTT.

The genes are TRBV5-4 and TRBJ2-4, with D perhaps matching TRBD2 (7 bases). Per the germline V gene, CDR1 is SGHNT and CDR2 is YYREEE (reference sequence). Trimming took 3 bases from V and 5 from J, leaving 18 bases between them. The CDR3 is 16 residues long. CDR3 sequence: CASSSQQGGAENIQYF. CDR3 DNA: TGTGCCAGCAGCTCACAACAGGGAGGGGCGGAAAACATTCAGTACTTC.

The chain is built from TRBV10-3 and TRBJ1-2; D unresolved. The V gene lost 0 bases and the J gene lost 8 bases, with 10 bases spanning the gap. The CDR3 is 13 amino acids. Germline V lookup: CDR1 ENHRY, CDR2 SYGVKD. The CDR3 nucleotides read TGTGCCATCAGTGAGTCAGTCCGGGAAGGCTACACCTTC. This encodes CAISESVREGYTF.

This clone was counted a few times. This chain uses TRBV6-4 with TRBJ2-3, with D tentatively TRBD2 (6 bases). CDR3 size: 15 residues. V lost 3 bases and J lost 0, with 10 bases in between. Per the germline V gene, CDR1 is MRHNA and CDR2 is SNTAGT. CDR3 protein: CASSDYGSSTDTQYF. CDR3 sequence (DNA): TGTGCCAGCAGTGATTACGGGAGTAGCACAGATACGCAGTATTTT.

This clone appeared a few times. The junction and the germline gene differ at one end; a read error may be behind it. V usage is TRBV7-9 and J usage is TRBJ2-7; 7 bases are shared with TRBD1. Per germline, CDR1 SEHNR and CDR2 FQNEAQ (reference sequence). The CDR3 has 14 amino acids. The chain's CDR3 is CASSLAGQAYEQYF. The CDR3 DNA reads TGTGCCAGCAGCCTAGCCGGACAGGCCTACGAGCAGTACTTC.